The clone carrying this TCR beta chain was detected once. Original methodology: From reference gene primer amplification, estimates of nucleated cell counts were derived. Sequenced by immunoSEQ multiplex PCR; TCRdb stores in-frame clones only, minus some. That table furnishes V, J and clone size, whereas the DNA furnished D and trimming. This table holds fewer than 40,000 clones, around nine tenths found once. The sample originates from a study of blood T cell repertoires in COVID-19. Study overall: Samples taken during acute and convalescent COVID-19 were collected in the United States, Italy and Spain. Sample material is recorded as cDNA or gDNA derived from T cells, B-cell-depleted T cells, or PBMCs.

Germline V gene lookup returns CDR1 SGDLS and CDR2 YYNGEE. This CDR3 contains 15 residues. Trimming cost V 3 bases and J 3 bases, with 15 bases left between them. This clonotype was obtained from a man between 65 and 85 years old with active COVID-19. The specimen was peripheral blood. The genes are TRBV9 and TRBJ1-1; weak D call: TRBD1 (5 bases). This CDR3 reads CASSAPGVGYTEAFF. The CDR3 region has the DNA TGTGCCAGCAGCGCGCCGGGGGTGGGGTACACTGAAGCTTTCTTT.